The text below deals with one T cell receptor beta chain. J was trimmed by 8 bases and V by 5 bases; bases with no gene match: 8. Germline lookup yields CDR1 SNHLY and CDR2 FYNNEI. CDR3 length: 15 residues. This sample is part of a study of blood T cell repertoires in COVID-19. Study overall: Material from acute and convalescent COVID-19 was sourced from the United States, Italy and Spain. In each case, the material was cDNA or gDNA derived from T cells, B-cell-depleted T cells, or PBMCs.

In the study's own analysis: Reference gene primer amplification in the assay estimated nucleated cell counts. Clones were read by immunoSEQ multiplex PCR, and TCRdb kept only the in-frame ones, dropping some. For V, J and clone size, that table is used; D and trimming come from the DNA. Of around 70,000 clones in the sample, around 87% are singletons; the top ten hold 25% to 35%. The chain is built from TRBV2 and TRBJ2-1; 11 bases match TRBD2. The sample was peripheral blood. The source is a woman older than 75 with active or convalescent COVID-19. The CDR3: CASSLAGGLNYEQFF. CDR3 nucleotides: TGTGCCAGCAGTCTAGCGGGGGGCCTAAACTATGAGCAGTTCTTC.